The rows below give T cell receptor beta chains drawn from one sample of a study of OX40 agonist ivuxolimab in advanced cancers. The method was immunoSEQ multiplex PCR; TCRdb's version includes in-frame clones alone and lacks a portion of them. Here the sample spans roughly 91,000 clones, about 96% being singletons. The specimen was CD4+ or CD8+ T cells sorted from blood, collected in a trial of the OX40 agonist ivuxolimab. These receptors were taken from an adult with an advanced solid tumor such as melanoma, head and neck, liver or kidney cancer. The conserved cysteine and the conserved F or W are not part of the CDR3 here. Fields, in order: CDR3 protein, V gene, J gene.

CDR3aa: ASSFRGVPTEAF; v_gene: TRBV27; j_gene: TRBJ1-1
CDR3aa: ASSLREGYGYT; v_gene: TRBV27; j_gene: TRBJ1-2
CDR3aa: ASSLEAGGTNTEAF; v_gene: TRBV7-6; j_gene: TRBJ1-1
CDR3aa: ASSDDSTSGANVLT; v_gene: TRBV9; j_gene: TRBJ2-6
CDR3aa: ASSATGTGYNEQF; v_gene: TRBV10-1; j_gene: TRBJ2-1
CDR3aa: ASTPRATATNEKLF; v_gene: TRBV9; j_gene: TRBJ1-4
CDR3aa: SVAGGSEQF; v_gene: TRBV29-1; j_gene: TRBJ2-1
CDR3aa: ASSPGWGTEAF; v_gene: TRBV6-5; j_gene: TRBJ1-1
CDR3aa: ASSPEGRNNEQF; v_gene: TRBV7-8; j_gene: TRBJ2-1
CDR3aa: ASSVAPESYEQY; v_gene: TRBV9; j_gene: TRBJ2-7
CDR3aa: ASSPRLTSVTLYEQY; v_gene: TRBV18; j_gene: TRBJ2-7
CDR3aa: ASSLAPSGELF; v_gene: TRBV5-4; j_gene: TRBJ2-2
CDR3aa: ASSYSHRTDLYGYT; v_gene: TRBV6-5; j_gene: TRBJ1-2
CDR3aa: SVAPGLAPYEQY; v_gene: TRBV29-1; j_gene: TRBJ2-7
CDR3aa: ASSLAGTEAF; v_gene: TRBV7-9; j_gene: TRBJ1-1
CDR3aa: AWVGGNEQF; v_gene: TRBV30; j_gene: TRBJ2-1
CDR3aa: ASTRSSTDTQY; v_gene: TRBV2; j_gene: TRBJ2-3
CDR3aa: ASSLDGSYEQY; v_gene: TRBV5-6; j_gene: .
CDR3aa: ASSLAGGTDTQY; v_gene: TRBV5-1; j_gene: TRBJ2-3
CDR3aa: ASTEGEETQY; v_gene: TRBV5-1; j_gene: TRBJ2-5
CDR3aa: ASSLGGGANVLT; v_gene: TRBV7-3; j_gene: TRBJ2-6
CDR3aa: ASSVVDNSYEQY; v_gene: TRBV9; j_gene: TRBJ2-7
CDR3aa: ASRPPRTGTYEQY; v_gene: TRBV6-1; j_gene: TRBJ2-7
CDR3aa: ASSQIRDNEQF; v_gene: TRBV5-6; j_gene: TRBJ2-1
CDR3aa: ASSFSGSSYEQY; v_gene: TRBV27; j_gene: TRBJ2-7
CDR3aa: ASSLVGQGVHGYT; v_gene: TRBV5-4; j_gene: TRBJ1-2
CDR3aa: ASSHSTGGAYGYT; v_gene: TRBV5-4; j_gene: TRBJ1-2
CDR3aa: ASSLSPSAGSPLEGGTEAF; v_gene: TRBV5-1; j_gene: TRBJ1-1
CDR3aa: ASSLEGQVSYEQY; v_gene: TRBV7-2; j_gene: TRBJ2-7
CDR3aa: ATQESRTEAF; v_gene: TRBV10-3; j_gene: TRBJ1-1
CDR3aa: ASSVGGQGTNYGYT; v_gene: TRBV9; j_gene: TRBJ1-2
CDR3aa: ASSSAQESAKNIQY; v_gene: TRBV12-1; j_gene: TRBJ2-4
CDR3aa: ASRTTGDSGYT; v_gene: TRBV7-3; j_gene: TRBJ1-2
CDR3aa: ASRLRKLF; v_gene: TRBV28; j_gene: TRBJ1-4
CDR3aa: ASGPKVSSGNTIY; v_gene: TRBV6-5; j_gene: TRBJ1-3
CDR3aa: ASRLRQGRNTEAF; v_gene: TRBV6-5; j_gene: TRBJ1-1
CDR3aa: ASSSLSVGEAF; v_gene: TRBV7-9; j_gene: TRBJ1-1
CDR3aa: ASSLALGPDTQY; v_gene: TRBV5-1; j_gene: TRBJ2-3
CDR3aa: ASSDAAGVNNEQF; v_gene: TRBV7-8; j_gene: TRBJ2-1